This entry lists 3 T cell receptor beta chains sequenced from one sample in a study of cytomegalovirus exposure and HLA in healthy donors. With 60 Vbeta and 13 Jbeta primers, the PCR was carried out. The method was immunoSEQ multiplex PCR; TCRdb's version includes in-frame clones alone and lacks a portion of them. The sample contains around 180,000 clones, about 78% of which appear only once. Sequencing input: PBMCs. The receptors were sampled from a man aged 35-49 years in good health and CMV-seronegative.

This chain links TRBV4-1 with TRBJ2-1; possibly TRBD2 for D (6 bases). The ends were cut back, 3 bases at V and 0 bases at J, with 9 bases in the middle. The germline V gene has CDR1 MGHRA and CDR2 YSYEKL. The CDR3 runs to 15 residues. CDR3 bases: TGCGCCAGCAGCCAGGAGGGGACCTCCTACAATGAGCAGTTCTTC. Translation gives CASSQEGTSYNEQFF.

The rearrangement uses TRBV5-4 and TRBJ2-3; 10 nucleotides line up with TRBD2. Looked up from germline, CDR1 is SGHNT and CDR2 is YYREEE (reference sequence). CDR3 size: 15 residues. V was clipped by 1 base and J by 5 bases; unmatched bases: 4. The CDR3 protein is CASSLFLAGEDTQYF. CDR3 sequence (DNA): TGTGCCAGCAGCTTGTTCCTAGCGGGGGAAGATACGCAGTATTTT.

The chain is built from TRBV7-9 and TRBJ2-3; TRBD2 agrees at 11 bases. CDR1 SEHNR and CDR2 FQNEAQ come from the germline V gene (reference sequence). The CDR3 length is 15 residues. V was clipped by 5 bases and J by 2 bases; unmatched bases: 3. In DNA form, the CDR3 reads TGTGCCAGCAGCCAGGGACTAGCGGCCACAGATACGCAGTATTTT. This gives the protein CASSQGLAATDTQYF.